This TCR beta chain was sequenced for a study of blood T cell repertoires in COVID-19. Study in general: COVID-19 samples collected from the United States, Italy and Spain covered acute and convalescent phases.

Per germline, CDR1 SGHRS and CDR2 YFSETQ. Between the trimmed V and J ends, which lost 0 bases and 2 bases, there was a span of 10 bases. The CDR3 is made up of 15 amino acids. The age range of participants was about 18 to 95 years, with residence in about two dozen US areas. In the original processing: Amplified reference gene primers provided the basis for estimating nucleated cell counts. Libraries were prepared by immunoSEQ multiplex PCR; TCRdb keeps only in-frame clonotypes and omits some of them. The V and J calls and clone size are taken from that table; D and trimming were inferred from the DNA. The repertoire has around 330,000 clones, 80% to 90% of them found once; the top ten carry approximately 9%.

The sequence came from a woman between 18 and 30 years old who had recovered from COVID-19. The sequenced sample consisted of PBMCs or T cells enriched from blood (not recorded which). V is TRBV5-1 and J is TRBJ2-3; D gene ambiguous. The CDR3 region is CASSLASKDTDTQYF. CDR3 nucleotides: TGCGCCAGCAGCTTGGCTAGTAAGGACACAGATACGCAGTATTTT.